This T cell receptor beta chain is drawn from a study of OX40 agonist ivuxolimab in advanced cancers. Overall study: Hepatocellular carcinoma, melanoma, renal cell or head and neck cancer was diagnosed in the dose-escalation patients. Study observations and caveats: At 0.1 to 3.0 mg/kg, CD4+ and CD8+ blood T cells expanded clonally by week 6.

Details on this clone: Its antigen is undetermined.

Here immunoSEQ multiplex PCR was the method, and the copy in TCRdb shows in-frame clones only, minus some. The sample consists of tens of thousands of clones, 70% to 90% of them appearing once. Trimming took 2 bases from V and 3 from J, leaving 15 bases between them. The CDR3 loop spans 16 amino acids. Germline-derived CDR1 and CDR2 are SGHTA and FQGNSA. The sample in question was CD4+ or CD8+ T cells sorted from blood, obtained in a trial of the OX40 agonist ivuxolimab. This sequence joins TRBV7-2 and TRBJ2-3; D possibly corresponds to TRBD2 (6 bases). This sequence was found in an adult with an advanced solid tumor such as melanoma, head and neck, liver or kidney cancer. This CDR3 is CASSLQVRERTDTQYF. CDR3 DNA: TGTGCCAGCAGCTTACAGGTCCGGGAGCGGACAGATACGCAGTATTTT.